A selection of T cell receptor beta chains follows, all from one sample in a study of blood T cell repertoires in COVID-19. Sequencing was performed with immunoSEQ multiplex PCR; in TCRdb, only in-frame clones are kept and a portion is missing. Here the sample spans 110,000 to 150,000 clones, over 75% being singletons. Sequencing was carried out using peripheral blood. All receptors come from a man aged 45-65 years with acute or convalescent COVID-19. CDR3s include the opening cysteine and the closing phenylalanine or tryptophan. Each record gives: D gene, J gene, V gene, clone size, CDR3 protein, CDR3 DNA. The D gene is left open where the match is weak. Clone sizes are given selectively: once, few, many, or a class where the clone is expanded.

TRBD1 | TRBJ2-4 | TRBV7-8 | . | CASSSSGQGKNIQYF | TGTGCCAGCAGCTCTTCGGGACAGGGGAAAAACATTCAGTACTTC
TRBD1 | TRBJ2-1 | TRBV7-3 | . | CASSLTPRQGIEQFF | TGTGCCAGCAGCTTAACGCCCCGACAGGGGATTGAGCAGTTCTTC
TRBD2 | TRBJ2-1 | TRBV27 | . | CASSSQREGARYNEQFF | TGTGCCAGCAGTTCCCAGCGGGAGGGAGCCCGATACAATGAGCAGTTCTTC
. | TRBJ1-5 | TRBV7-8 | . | CASSLGVGGNQPQHF | TGTGCCAGCAGCTTAGGTGTGGGAGGCAATCAGCCCCAGCATTTT
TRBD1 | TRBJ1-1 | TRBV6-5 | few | CASSSWDRGWYTEAFF | TGTGCCAGCAGTTCCTGGGACAGGGGATGGTACACTGAAGCTTTCTTT
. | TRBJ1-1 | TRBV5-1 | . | CASRSQTGFGTEAFF | TGCGCCAGCAGATCTCAGACAGGTTTTGGAACTGAAGCTTTCTTT
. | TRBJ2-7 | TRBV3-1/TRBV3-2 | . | CASSPQVIGPGDRYF | TGTGCCAGCAGCCCGCAGGTAATCGGACCGGGAGACCGGTACTTC
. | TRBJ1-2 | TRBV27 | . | CATAKRGRGGGYTF | TGTGCCACCGCTAAGCGTGGCCGGGGAGGTGGCTACACCTTC
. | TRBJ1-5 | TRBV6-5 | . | CASSRTVNQPQHF | TGTGCCAGCAGCCGGACAGTCAATCAGCCCCAGCATTTT
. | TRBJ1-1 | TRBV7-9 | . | CASSAGAEAFF | TGTGCCAGCAGCGCGGGTGCTGAAGCTTTCTTT